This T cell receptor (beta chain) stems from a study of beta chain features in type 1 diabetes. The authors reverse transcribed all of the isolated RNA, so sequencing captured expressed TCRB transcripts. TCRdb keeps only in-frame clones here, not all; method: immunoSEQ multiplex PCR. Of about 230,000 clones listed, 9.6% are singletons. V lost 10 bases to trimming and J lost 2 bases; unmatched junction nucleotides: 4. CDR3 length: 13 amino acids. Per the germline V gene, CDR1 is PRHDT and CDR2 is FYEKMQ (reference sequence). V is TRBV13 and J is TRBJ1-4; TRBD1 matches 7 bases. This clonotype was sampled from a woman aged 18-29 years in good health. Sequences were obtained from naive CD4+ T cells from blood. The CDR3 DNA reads TGTGCCACCCGGGACAGCACTAATGAAAAACTGTTTTTT. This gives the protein CATRDSTNEKLFF.